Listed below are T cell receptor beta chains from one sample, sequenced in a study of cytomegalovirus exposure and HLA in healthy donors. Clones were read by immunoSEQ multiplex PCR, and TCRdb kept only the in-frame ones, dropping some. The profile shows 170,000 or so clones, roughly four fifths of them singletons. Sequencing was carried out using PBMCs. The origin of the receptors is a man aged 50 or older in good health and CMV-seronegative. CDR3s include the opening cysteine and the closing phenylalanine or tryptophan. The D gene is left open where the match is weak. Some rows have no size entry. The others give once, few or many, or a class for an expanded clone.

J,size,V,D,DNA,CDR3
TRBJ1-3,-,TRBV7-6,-,TGTGCCAGCAGCCCCAATGGGGCGTTCTCTGGAAACACCATATATTTT,CASSPNGAFSGNTIYF
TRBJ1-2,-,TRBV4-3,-,TGCGCCAGCAGCCAAGATCGTGACACCTCTAACTATGGCTACACCTTC,CASSQDRDTSNYGYTF
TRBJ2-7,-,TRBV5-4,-,TGTGCCAGCAGCTTGGATTCAGGGAAGAGCTACGAGCAGTACTTC,CASSLDSGKSYEQYF
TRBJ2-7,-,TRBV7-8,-,TGTGCCAGCAGCGCAATAGCGGACTACCGCTACGAGCAGTACTTC,CASSAIADYRYEQYF
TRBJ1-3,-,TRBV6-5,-,TGTGCCAGCAGTTATTTCAGGGGCGGAAACACCATATATTTT,CASSYFRGGNTIYF
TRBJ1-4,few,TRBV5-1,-,TGCGCCAGCAGCTTACAGTATAATGAAAAACTGTTTTTT,CASSLQYNEKLFF
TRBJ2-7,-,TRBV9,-,TGTGCCAGCAGCGTTCAGCCAGGCCCATACGAGCAGTACTTC,CASSVQPGPYEQYF
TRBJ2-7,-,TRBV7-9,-,TGTGCCAGCAGCTTAACAGGGGCGGGGTCCTACGAGCAGTACTTC,CASSLTGAGSYEQYF
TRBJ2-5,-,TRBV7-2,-,TGTGCCAGCAGCCTAAGGTATGGGGAGAAGACCCAGTACTTC,CASSLRYGEKTQYF
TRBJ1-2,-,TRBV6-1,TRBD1,TGTGCCAGCTCCGTAGATCCAGGGGGGAATGGCTACACCTTC,CASSVDPGGNGYTF
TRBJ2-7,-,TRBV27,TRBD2,TGTGCCAGCAGGCCCTGGCTAGCGGGCCAGGGGGAGCAGTACTTC,CASRPWLAGQGEQYF
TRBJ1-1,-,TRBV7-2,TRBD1,TGTGCCAGCAGCCCGAAGGGACAGCCAATGAACACTGAAGCTTTCTTT,CASSPKGQPMNTEAFF
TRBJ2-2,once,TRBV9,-,TGTGCCAGCAGCCCACCCCAGGGGTCGGGCGGGGAGCTGTTTTTT,CASSPPQGSGGELFF
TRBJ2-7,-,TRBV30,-,TGTGCCTGGAGTGTTTCAGGGGACGGCGAGCAGTACTTC,CAWSVSGDGEQYF
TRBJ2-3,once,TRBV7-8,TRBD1,TGTGCCAGCAGCCGATTAGGGGACAGTTTAACAGATACGCAGTATTTT,CASSRLGDSLTDTQYF
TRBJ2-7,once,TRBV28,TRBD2,TGTGCCAGTCGGACTAGTTTCTCCTACGAGCAGTACTTC,CASRTSFSYEQYF
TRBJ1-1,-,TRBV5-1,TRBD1,TGCGCCAGCAGCCTGGGAGACAGGGGTTCGGGGAACACTGAAGCTTTCTTT,CASSLGDRGSGNTEAFF
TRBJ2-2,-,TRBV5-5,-,TGTGCCAGCAGCTTGGTAGGGGAGGCCAACACCGGGGAGCTGTTTTTT,CASSLVGEANTGELFF
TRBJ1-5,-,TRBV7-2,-,TGTGCCAGCAGCTTAAACGAGAGGGCTAGGACGGATCAGCCCCAGCATTTT,CASSLNERARTDQPQHF
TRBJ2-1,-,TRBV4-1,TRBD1,TGCGCCAGCAGCCACGGACCACTAGGACAGGGGAGGAACGTCCAGTTCTTC,CASSHGPLGQGRNVQFF
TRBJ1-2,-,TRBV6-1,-,TGTGCCAGCAGTGAGGTGCTATTCTATGGCTACACCTTC,CASSEVLFYGYTF
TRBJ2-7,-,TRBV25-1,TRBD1,TGTGCCAGCAGGGGGGACAGTCCGTGGGGCGAGCAGTACTTC,CASRGDSPWGEQYF
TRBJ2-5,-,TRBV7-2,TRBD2,TGTGCCAGCACCTTAGGACTAGCGGGGGGCCAAGAGACCCAGTACTTC,CASTLGLAGGQETQYF
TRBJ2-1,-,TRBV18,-,TGTGCCAGCTCACTTCTTGCTCCGACTAGTCGTGATGAGCAGTTCTTC,CASSLLAPTSRDEQFF
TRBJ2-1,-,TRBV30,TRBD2,TGTGCCTGGAGTGTGACTAGCGACTACAATGAGCAGTTCTTC,CAWSVTSDYNEQFF
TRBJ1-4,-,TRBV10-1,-,TGCGCCAGCCCCACGGCAGGGAATGAAAAACTGTTTTTT,CASPTAGNEKLFF
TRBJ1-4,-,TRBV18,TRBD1,TGTGCCAGCTCACCACCGGGACAGAATGAAAAACTGTTTTTT,CASSPPGQNEKLFF
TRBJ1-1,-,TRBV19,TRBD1,TGTGCCAGTAGACTCAATGACAGGGGAGGGACTGAAGCTTTCTTT,CASRLNDRGGTEAFF
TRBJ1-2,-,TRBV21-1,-,TGTGCCAGCAGCAAAAAAAGTCTGACAGGGACTGATGGCTACACCTTC,CASSKKSLTGTDGYTF
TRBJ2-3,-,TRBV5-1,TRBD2,TGCGCCAGCACCCCCACCTGGCGGGAGCCGATAGATACGCAGTATTTT,CASTPTWREPIDTQYF
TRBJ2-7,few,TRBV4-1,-,TGCGCCAGCAGCCAAGCCCCCGGGAGTTCGGACGAGCAGTACTTC,CASSQAPGSSDEQYF
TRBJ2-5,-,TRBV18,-,TGTGCCAGCTCACCACCTAGCGCCCCCCAAGAGACCCAGTACTTC,CASSPPSAPQETQYF
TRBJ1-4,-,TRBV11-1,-,TGTGCCAGCAGCGTCCGGGACACAGGATGGGCTAATGAAAAACTGTTTTTT,CASSVRDTGWANEKLFF
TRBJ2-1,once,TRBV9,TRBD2,TGTGCCAGCAGCCCTCGGACTAGCGGATCCTACAATGAGCAGTTCTTC,CASSPRTSGSYNEQFF
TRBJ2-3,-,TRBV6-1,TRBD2,TGTGCCAGCAGTGGCCAGCGGGGGGGCATTTCAGATACGCAGTATTTT,CASSGQRGGISDTQYF
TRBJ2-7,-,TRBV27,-,TGTGCCAGCAGTTTAACTAGAATCTCCTACGAGCAGTACTTC,CASSLTRISYEQYF
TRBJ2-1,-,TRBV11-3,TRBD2,TGTGCCAGCAGCCTAGCGGACTCCTCAAATGAGCAGTTCTTC,CASSLADSSNEQFF
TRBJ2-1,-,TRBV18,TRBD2,TGTGCCAGCTCACCGGGGGTCAAGACTAGCGGGGACTACAATGAGCAGTTCTTC,CASSPGVKTSGDYNEQFF
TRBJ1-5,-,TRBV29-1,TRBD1,TGCAGCGTGGGACAGGGGGACGGGGCCCAGCATTTT,CSVGQGDGAQHF
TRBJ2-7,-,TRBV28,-,TGTGCCAGCAGTTTAAGGGGGACCTACGAGCAGTACTTC,CASSLRGTYEQYF
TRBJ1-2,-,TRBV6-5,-,TGTGCCAGCAGTTACGACAGACACTATGGCTACACCTTC,CASSYDRHYGYTF
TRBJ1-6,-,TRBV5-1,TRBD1,TGCGCCAGCAGCTTGTTGCAGGGGGAAAATTCACCCCTCCACTTT,CASSLLQGENSPLHF
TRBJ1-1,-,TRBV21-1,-,TGTGCCAGCAGCAACAGGGTGGCGGGGCCCTTTTTAGCTTTCTTT,CASSNRVAGPFLAFF
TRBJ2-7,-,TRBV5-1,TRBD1,TGCGCCAGCAGCCGCTCGGGACAGGGGTCTTACGAGCAGTACTTC,CASSRSGQGSYEQYF
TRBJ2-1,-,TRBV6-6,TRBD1,TGTGCCAGCAGTGGGGGACAGGGATACAATGAGCAGTTCTTC,CASSGGQGYNEQFF
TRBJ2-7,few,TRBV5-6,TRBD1,TGTGCCAGCAGCCCAACAGGGGCGGCCGAGCAGTACTTC,CASSPTGAAEQYF
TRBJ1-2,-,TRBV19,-,TGTGCCAGTAGTATAAGGGGTCAGGGGAGCGGCTACACCTTC,CASSIRGQGSGYTF
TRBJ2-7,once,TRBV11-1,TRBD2,TGTGCCAGCAGCTTAGGGCGGACTAGCGGATTTTACGAGCAGTACTTC,CASSLGRTSGFYEQYF
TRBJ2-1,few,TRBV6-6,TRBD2,TGTGCCAGCACCGAGACTAGCGGGAGGGCCGGGGAGCAGTTCTTC,CASTETSGRAGEQFF
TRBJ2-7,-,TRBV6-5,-,TGTGCCAGCAGTTACTCGGGCAGGGACGAGCAGTACTTC,CASSYSGRDEQYF
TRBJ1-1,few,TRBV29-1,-,TGCAGCGTTGGCGACACTGAAGCTTTCTTT,CSVGDTEAFF
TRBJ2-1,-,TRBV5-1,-,TGCGCCAGCAGCTTGGCGGGAGTAGGTTACAATGAGCAGTTCTTC,CASSLAGVGYNEQFF
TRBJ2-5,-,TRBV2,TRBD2,TGTGCCAGCAGTCCGGGACTAGCGCCAGAGACCCAGTACTTC,CASSPGLAPETQYF
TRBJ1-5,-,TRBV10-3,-,TGTGCCATCAGTGAGTCGGGGGGTGTAAAGGGAAGTCAGCCCCAGCATTTT,CAISESGGVKGSQPQHF
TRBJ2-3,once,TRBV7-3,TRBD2,TGTGCCAGCAGCTTAGCGGGAGTGGATACGCAGTATTTT,CASSLAGVDTQYF
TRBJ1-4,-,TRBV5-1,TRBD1,TGCGCCAGCAGCTTGGGGGGGACAGGGACGACTAATGAAAAACTGTTTTTT,CASSLGGTGTTNEKLFF
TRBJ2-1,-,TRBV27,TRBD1,TGTGCCAGCAGTTCGGGGACAGGATTATACAATGAGCAGTTCTTC,CASSSGTGLYNEQFF